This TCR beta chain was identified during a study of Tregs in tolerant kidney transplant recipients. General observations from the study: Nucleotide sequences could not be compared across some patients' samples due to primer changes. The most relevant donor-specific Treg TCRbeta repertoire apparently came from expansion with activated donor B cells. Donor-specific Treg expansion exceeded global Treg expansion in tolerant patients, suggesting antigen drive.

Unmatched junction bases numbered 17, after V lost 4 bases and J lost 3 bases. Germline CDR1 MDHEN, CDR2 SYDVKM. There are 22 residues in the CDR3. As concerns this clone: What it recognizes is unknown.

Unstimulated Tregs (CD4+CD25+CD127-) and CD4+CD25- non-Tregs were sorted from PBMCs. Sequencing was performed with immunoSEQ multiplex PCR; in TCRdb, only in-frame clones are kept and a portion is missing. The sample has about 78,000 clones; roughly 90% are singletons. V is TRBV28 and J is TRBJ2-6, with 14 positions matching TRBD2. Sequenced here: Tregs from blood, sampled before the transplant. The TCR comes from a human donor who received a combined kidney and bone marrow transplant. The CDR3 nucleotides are TGTGCCAGCAGTTCCTCCCACGGGACTAGCGGGAGAAATTTGCTTGGGGCCAACGTCCTGACTTTC. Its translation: CASSSSHGTSGRNLLGANVLTF. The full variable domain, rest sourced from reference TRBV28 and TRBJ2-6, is DVKVTQSSRYLVKRTGEKVFLECVQDMDHENMFWYRQDPGLGLRLIYFSYDVKMKEKGDIPEGYSVSREKKERFSLILESASTNQTSMYLCASSSSHGTSGRNLLGANVLTFGAGSRLTVL.